Following are 26 T cell receptor beta chains from one sample sequenced in a study of CXCR3-negative and CXCR3-positive naive CD8 T cells. Regarding the study as a whole: Naive cells with CXCR3 showed TRB CDR3s that were more hydrophobic than those in CXCR3-negative naive cells.

Libraries of TRB cDNA were made by 5' RACE and carried UMIs. Following a re-call of the 5' RACE reads, TCRdb has one entry per CDR3 protein and lacks DNA. In all, the sample yields 150,000 or so distinct CDR3 sequences. Antigen specificity for these receptors is unknown. Source material: naive CXCR3+ CD8+ T cells from blood. The sample's subset: CD45RO-CCR7+CD27+CD95- naive CD8+ T cells expressing CXCR3 (TNR3+). The receptor set was obtained from a human donor in good health. Some clones in this sample may be carry-over from other donors' samples.

This rearrangement joins TRBV28 to TRBJ2-1; checking the TCRdb D call of TRBD2 is not possible without DNA. CDR1 MDHEN and CDR2 SYDVKM come from the germline V gene. CDR3 size: 16 residues. The CDR3 reads CASSFRGGAIHNEQFF.

The chain couples TRBV6-2 or TRBV6-3 to TRBJ2-1. The germline V gene has CDR1 MNHEY and CDR2 SVGEGT. The CDR3 totals 12 residues. The CDR3 reads CASSYFSDEQFF.

The genes are TRBV9 and TRBJ2-1. Germline V gene data show CDR1 as SGDLS and CDR2 as YYNGEE. The CDR3 runs to 13 residues. CDR3 sequence reads: CASSVDTYNEQFF.

V and J are TRBV12-3 or TRBV12-4 and TRBJ1-1. This CDR3 comprises 12 residues. CDR3 sequence reads: CASRIQNTEAFF.

This chain joins TRBV20-1 and TRBJ2-7; TCRdb proposes TRBD1, but this gene call is untestable without DNA. The length of the CDR3 is 16 residues. The germline V gene has CDR1 DFQATT and CDR2 SNEGSKA (reference sequence). The CDR3 sequence is CSATLTGTGTSYEQYF.

The chain carries TRBV3-2 and TRBJ2-7; checking the TCRdb D call of TRBD1 is not possible without DNA. TRBV3-2 is listed as a pseudogene. CDR3 length: 16 residues. The CDR3 loop reads CASSLSFGQAAYEQYF.

J is TRBJ2-2 and V is TRBV28; TCRdb names TRBD1, which stays unverified in the absence of DNA. The V gene's germline CDR1 is MDHEN and CDR2 SYDVKM. The CDR3 runs to 17 residues. CDR3 in amino acids: CASSPDWGVGRAGELFF.

The CDR3: CASSSGRTDTQYF. The chain links TRBV4-1 to TRBJ2-3. This CDR3 is built from 13 residues. Germline-derived CDR1 and CDR2 are MGHRA and YSYEKL.

V is TRBV7-2 and J is TRBJ2-7; TCRdb calls TRBD2, which cannot be checked without DNA. CDR3 length: 13 residues. Looked up from germline, CDR1 is SGHTA and CDR2 is FQGNSA. The CDR3 protein is CASSIRGGHEQYF.

This chain joins TRBV6-2 or TRBV6-3 and TRBJ1-2; TCRdb selects TRBD1, and the lack of DNA leaves this call unchecked. The germline V gene encodes CDR1 MNHEY and CDR2 SVGEGT. This CDR3 has 12 residues. CDR3 region: CASSPGTSGYTF.

CDR3: CASSLAAEGQQFF. This chain links TRBV7-2 with TRBJ2-1; TCRdb returns TRBD2, unconfirmable since there is no DNA. Germline lookup yields CDR1 SGHTA and CDR2 FQGNSA. The CDR3 consists of 13 residues.

The chain joins TRBV29-1 to TRBJ2-3; the TCRdb call, TRBD2, lacks DNA for checking. Germline assignment: CDR1 SQVTM and CDR2 ANQGSEA. CDR3 size: 13 residues. CDR3 in amino acids: CSVRDSLTDTQYF.

The chain links TRBV15 to TRBJ2-1; absent DNA, TCRdb's TRBD1 call cannot be checked. The CDR3 has 14 amino acids. Germline CDR1 LNHNV, CDR2 YYDKDF (reference sequence). CDR3 loop: CATSSARWGNEQFF.

The chain has TRBV20-1 and TRBJ2-7; TCRdb indicates TRBD2, and absent DNA this call remains unverified. Germline V gives CDR1 DFQATT, CDR2 SNEGSKA (reference sequence). The CDR3 has 12 amino acids. The CDR3 sequence is CSIGDSTYEQYF.

The chain has TRBV7-9 and TRBJ2-1; TCRdb lists TRBD2, though no DNA is available to test this call. CDR1 is SEHNR and CDR2 is FQNEAQ in the germline V gene (reference sequence). CDR3 length: 18 residues. This CDR3 reads CASSPRASGGGSYNEQFF. Drawing the rest from reference TRBV7-9 and TRBJ2-1, the complete variable domain is DTGVSQNPRHKITKRGQNVTFRCDPISEHNRLYWYRQTLGQGPEFLTYFQNEAQLEKSRLLSDRFSAERPKGSFSTLEIQRTEQGDSAMYLCASSPRASGGGSYNEQFFGPGTRLTVL.

This chain connects TRBV11-3 to TRBJ2-1. Germline CDR1 is SGHNT and CDR2 is YENEEA. The CDR3 is 14 amino acids. The CDR3 reads CASSLEGDRNEQFF. Full variable domain (rest looked up from reference TRBV11-3 and TRBJ2-1): EAGVVQSPRYKIIEKKQPVAFWCNPISGHNTLYWYLQNLGQGPELLIRYENEEAVDDSQLPKDRFSAERLKGVDSTLKIQPAELGDSAVYLCASSLEGDRNEQFFGPGTRLTVL.

V and J are TRBV28 and TRBJ2-3; TCRdb designates TRBD1, a call that cannot be tested without DNA. Germline V gene data show CDR1 as MDHEN and CDR2 as SYDVKM. The CDR3 runs 16 residues. The CDR3 reads CASSLQPTGVGDTQYF.

The chain links TRBV2 to TRBJ2-1; TCRdb proposes TRBD1, but this gene call is untestable without DNA. The CDR3 extends over 16 amino acids. Germline V lookup: CDR1 SNHLY, CDR2 FYNNEI. CDR3 sequence reads: CASSEYRTGVGNEQFF.

The gene calls are TRBV4-1 and TRBJ1-6. The CDR3 covers 16 residues. Per germline, CDR1 MGHRA and CDR2 YSYEKL. The CDR3: CASSQDLNSFNSPLHF.

The CDR3 protein is CASSQDLEPYGYTF. The genes are TRBV14 and TRBJ1-2. This CDR3 region has 14 residues. The V gene's germline CDR1 is SGHDN and CDR2 FVKESK.

This chain connects TRBV20-1 to TRBJ1-6; TCRdb picks TRBD1, but there is no DNA to check that call. This CDR3 comprises 15 residues. Germline CDR1 and CDR2: DFQATT and SNEGSKA (reference sequence). CDR3 amino acids: CSARRVGQGYSPLHF.

V and J are TRBV7-2 and TRBJ2-1; TCRdb's D call of TRBD2 is untestable without DNA. This CDR3 has 15 residues. Germline CDR1 is SGHTA and CDR2 is FQGNSA. The CDR3 sequence: CASSWTSGDNNEQFF.

The genes are TRBV12-3 or TRBV12-4 and TRBJ1-2; TCRdb designates TRBD1, a call that cannot be tested without DNA. This CDR3 contains 14 residues. CDR3 region: CASSPWVGTYGYTF.

This chain links TRBV27 with TRBJ2-3. Germline CDR1 is MNHEY and CDR2 is SMNVEV (reference sequence). The CDR3 covers 13 residues. The CDR3 reads CASSLTGVDTQYF.

The chain joins TRBV28 to TRBJ2-1. The CDR3 is made up of 14 amino acids. Germline CDR1 reads MDHEN; CDR2 reads SYDVKM. This chain's CDR3 is CASTFGLKFHEQFF.

The rearrangement joins TRBV7-9 to TRBJ2-7; TCRdb's assignment of TRBD1 cannot be checked, as there is no DNA. Germline assignment: CDR1 SEHNR and CDR2 FQNEAQ (reference sequence). The CDR3 consists of 14 residues. CDR3 residues: CASTDSDRGFEQYF.